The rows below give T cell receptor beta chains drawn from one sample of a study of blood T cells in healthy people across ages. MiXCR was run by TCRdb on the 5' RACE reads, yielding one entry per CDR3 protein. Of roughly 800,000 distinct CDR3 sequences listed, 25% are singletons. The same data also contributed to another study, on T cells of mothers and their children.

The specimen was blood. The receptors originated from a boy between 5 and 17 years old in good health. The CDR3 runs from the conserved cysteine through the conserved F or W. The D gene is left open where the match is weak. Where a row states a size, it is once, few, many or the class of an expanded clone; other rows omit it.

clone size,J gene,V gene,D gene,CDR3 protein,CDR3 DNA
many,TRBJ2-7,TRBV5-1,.,CASSFLPAYEQYF,TGCGCCAGCAGCTTCCTTCCAGCCTACGAGCAGTACTTC
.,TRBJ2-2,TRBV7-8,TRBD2,CASSSPTGSGGITGELFF,TGTGCCAGCAGCTCACCCACGGGTAGCGGGGGGATCACCGGGGAGCTGTTTTTT
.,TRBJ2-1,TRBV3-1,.,CASSQDIGSHYNEQFF,TGTGCCAGCAGCCAAGATATCGGGAGCCATTACAATGAGCAGTTCTTC
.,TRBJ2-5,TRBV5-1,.,CASSGIRGAGETQYF,TGCGCCAGCAGCGGGATTCGGGGGGCAGGAGAGACCCAGTACTTC
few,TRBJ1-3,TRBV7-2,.,CASSLVGSGNTIYF,TGTGCCAGCAGCTTAGTAGGGTCTGGAAACACCATATATTTT
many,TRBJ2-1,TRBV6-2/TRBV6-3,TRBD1,CASSYSRAGTAHNEQFF,TGTGCCAGCAGTTACTCGAGAGCCGGGACAGCTCACAATGAGCAGTTCTTC
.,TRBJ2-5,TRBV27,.,CASSPTPYDRRETQYF,TGTGCCAGCAGTCCAACCCCTTACGATCGGCGGGAGACCCAGTACTTC
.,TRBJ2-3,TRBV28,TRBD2,CASSFLLAGTSETDTQYF,TGTGCCAGCAGTTTTTTGTTAGCCGGGACTAGCGAAACAGATACGCAGTATTTT
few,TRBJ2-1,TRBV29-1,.,CSVRGSYNEQFF,TGCAGCGTCAGGGGCTCCTACAATGAGCAGTTCTTC
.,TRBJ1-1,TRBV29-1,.,CSVEVFGNTEAFF,TGCAGCGTAGAGGTCTTCGGTAACACTGAAGCTTTCTTT
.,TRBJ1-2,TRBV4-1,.,CASSPSPGQPYGYTF,TGCGCCAGCAGCCCCAGCCCAGGACAGCCTTATGGCTACACCTTC
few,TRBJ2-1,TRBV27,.,CASSLGHLGFSDEQFF,TGTGCCAGCAGTTTGGGCCACCTTGGGTTCAGCGATGAGCAGTTCTTC
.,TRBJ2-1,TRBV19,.,CASSRAGPVDEQFF,TGTGCCAGTAGCCGGGCGGGGCCCGTGGATGAGCAGTTCTTC
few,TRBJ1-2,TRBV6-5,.,CATTPGSSYGYTF,TGTGCCACCACGCCGGGCAGTTCCTATGGCTACACCTTC
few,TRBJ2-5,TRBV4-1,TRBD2,CASSHEAGGPRETQYF,TGCGCCAGCAGCCATGAAGCGGGAGGGCCAAGAGAGACCCAGTACTTC
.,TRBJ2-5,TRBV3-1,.,CASSQGRGGGVLSGETQYF,TGTGCCAGCAGCCAAGGCCGGGGTGGCGGGGTGTTATCTGGAGAGACCCAGTACTTC
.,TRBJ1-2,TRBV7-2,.,CASSLVPGDDYGYTF,TGTGCCAGCAGCTTAGTCCCAGGGGATGACTATGGCTACACCTTC
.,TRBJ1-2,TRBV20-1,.,CSARNPANYGYTF,TGCAGTGCTAGAAATCCGGCTAACTATGGCTACACCTTC
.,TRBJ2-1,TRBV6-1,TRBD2,CAGSEDGLAGYNEQFF,TGTGCCGGCAGTGAAGACGGACTAGCGGGATACAATGAGCAGTTCTTC
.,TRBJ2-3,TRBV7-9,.,CVSSFGPHSNTDTQYF,TGTGTCAGCAGCTTTGGACCTCATTCTAACACAGATACGCAGTATTTT
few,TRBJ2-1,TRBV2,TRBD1,CASSTGGHLYNEQFF,TGTGCCAGCAGCACAGGGGGTCACCTCTACAATGAGCAGTTCTTC
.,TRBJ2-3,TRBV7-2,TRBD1,CASSARDRAGTDTQYF,TGTGCCAGCAGCGCGAGGGACAGGGCGGGCACAGATACGCAGTATTTT
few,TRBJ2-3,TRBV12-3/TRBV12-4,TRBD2,CASSFDGGARDTQYF,TGTGCCAGCAGTTTTGACGGGGGGGCGCGAGATACGCAGTATTTT
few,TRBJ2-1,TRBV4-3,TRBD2,CASSQDFPGASGTDNEQFF,TGCGCCAGCAGCCAAGATTTTCCAGGGGCTAGCGGGACTGACAATGAGCAGTTCTTC
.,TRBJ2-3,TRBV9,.,CASSAWKTDTQYF,TGTGCCAGCAGCGCGTGGAAGACAGATACGCAGTATTTT
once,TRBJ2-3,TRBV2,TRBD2,CASRATSGSADTQYF,TGTGCCAGCAGGGCTACTAGCGGGAGTGCAGATACGCAGTATTTT
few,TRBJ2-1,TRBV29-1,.,CSTTRNEQFF,TGCAGCACGACCCGGAATGAGCAGTTCTTC
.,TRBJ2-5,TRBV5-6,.,CASSLGRGAETQYF,TGTGCCAGCAGCTTGGGCAGGGGGGCAGAGACCCAGTACTTC
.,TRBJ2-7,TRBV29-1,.,CSVGGTPSSYEQYF,TGCAGCGTGGGGGGGACACCGAGCTCCTACGAGCAGTACTTC
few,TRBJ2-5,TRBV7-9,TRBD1,CASESGGETQYF,TGTGCCAGCGAGTCAGGGGGCGAGACCCAGTACTTC
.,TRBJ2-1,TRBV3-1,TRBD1,CASSRSGQGPDEQFF,TGTGCCAGCAGCCGGAGCGGACAGGGACCCGATGAGCAGTTCTTC
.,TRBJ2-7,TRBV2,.,CAILTRFYEQYF,TGTGCCATCCTGACTCGATTCTACGAGCAGTACTTC